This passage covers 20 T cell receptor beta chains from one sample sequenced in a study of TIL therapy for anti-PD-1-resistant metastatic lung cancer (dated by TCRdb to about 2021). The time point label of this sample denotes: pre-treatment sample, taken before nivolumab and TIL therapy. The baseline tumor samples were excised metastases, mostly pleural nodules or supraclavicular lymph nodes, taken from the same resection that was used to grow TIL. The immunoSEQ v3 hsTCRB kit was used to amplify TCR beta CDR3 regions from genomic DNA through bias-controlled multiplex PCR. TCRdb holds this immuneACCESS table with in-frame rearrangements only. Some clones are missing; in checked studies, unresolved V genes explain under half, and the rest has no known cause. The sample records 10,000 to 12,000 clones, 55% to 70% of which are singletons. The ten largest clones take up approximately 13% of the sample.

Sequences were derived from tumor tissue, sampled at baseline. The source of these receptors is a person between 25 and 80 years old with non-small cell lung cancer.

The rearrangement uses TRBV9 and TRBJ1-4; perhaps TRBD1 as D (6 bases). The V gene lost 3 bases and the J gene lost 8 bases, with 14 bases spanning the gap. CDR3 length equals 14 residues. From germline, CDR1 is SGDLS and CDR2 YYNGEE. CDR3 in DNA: TGTGCCAGCAGCGCTCGGGACGGGGGCGAAAAACTGTTTTTT. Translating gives CASSARDGGEKLFF.

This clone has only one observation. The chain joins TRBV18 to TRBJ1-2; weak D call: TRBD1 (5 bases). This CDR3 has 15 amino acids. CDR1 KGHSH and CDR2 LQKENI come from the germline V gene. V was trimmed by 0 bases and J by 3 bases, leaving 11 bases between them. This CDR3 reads CASSPPTEEHYGYTF. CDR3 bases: TGTGCCAGCTCACCACCGACAGAGGAGCACTATGGCTACACCTTC.

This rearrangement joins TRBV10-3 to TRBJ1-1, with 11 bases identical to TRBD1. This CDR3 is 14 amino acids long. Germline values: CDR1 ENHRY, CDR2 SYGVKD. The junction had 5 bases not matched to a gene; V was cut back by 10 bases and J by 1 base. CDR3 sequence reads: CATGTGGTNTEAFF. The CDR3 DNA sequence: TGTGCCACCGGGACAGGGGGGACGAACACTGAAGCTTTCTTT.

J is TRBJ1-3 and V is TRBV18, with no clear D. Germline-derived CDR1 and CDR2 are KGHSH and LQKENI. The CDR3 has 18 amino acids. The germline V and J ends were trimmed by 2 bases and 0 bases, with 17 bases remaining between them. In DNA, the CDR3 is TGTGCCAGCTCACCAAAGTCGGAAAGCGGTGGCTCTGGAAACACCATATATTTT. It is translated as CASSPKSESGGSGNTIYF.

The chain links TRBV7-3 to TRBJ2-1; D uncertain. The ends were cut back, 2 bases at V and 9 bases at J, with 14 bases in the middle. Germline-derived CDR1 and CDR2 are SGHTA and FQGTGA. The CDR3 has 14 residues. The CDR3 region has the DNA TGTGCCAGCAGCTTATCAGGTTCGGCGGCTGAGCAGTTCTTC. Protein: CASSLSGSAAEQFF.

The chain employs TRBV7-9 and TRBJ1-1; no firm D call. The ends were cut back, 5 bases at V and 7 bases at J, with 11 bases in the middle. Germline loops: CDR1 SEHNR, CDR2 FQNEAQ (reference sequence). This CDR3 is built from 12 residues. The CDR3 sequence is CASSLGWFEAFF. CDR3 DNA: TGTGCCAGCAGCCTCGGGTGGTTTGAAGCTTTCTTT.

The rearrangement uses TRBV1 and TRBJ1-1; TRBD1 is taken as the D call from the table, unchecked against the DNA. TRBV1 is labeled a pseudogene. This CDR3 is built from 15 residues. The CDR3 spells CTSSQDREGNTEAFF. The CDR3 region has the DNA TGCACCAGCAGCCAAGACAGGGAAGGAAACACTGAAGCTTTCTTT.

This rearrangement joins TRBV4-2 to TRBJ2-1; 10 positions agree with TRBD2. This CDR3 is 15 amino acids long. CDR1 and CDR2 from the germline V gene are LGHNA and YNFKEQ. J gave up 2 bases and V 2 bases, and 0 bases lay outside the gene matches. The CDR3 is CASSQTSGAYNEQFF. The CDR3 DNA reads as TGTGCCAGCAGCCAAACTAGCGGGGCCTACAATGAGCAGTTCTTC.

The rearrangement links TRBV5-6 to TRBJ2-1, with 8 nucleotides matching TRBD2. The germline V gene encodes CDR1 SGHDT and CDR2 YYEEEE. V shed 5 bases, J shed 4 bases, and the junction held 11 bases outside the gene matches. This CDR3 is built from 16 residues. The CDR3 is CASRRGSGTIYNEQFF. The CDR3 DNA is TGTGCCAGCAGGAGGGGTAGCGGGACCATATACAATGAGCAGTTCTTC.

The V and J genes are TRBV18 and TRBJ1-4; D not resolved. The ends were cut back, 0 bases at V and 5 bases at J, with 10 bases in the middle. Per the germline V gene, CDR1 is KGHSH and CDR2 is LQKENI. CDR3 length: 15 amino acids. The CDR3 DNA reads TGTGCCAGCTCACCACCGGAACAGTACAATGAAAAACTGTTTTTT. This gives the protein CASSPPEQYNEKLFF. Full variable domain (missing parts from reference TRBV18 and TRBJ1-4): NAGVMQNPRHLVRRRGQEARLRCSPMKGHSHVYWYRQLPEEGLKFMVYLQKENIIDESGMPKERFSAEFPKEGPSILRIQQVVRGDSAAYFCASSPPEQYNEKLFFGSGTQLSVL.

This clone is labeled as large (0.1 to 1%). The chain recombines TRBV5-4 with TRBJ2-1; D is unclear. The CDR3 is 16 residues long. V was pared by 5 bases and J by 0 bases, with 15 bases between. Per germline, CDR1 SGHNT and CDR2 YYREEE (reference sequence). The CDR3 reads CASRPTKERSYNEQFF. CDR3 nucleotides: TGTGCCAGCAGACCTACTAAGGAGCGCTCCTACAATGAGCAGTTCTTC.

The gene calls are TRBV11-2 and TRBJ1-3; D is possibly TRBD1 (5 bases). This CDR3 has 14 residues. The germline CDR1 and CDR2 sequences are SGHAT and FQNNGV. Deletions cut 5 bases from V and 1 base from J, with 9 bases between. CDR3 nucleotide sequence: TGTGCCAGCAGCCCGAGGGGATCTGGAAACACCATATATTTT. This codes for CASSPRGSGNTIYF.

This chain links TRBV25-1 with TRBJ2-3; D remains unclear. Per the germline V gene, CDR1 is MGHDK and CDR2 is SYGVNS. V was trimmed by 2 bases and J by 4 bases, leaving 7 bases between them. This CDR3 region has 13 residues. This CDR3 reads CASSEGPSDTQYF. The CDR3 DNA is TGTGCCAGCAGTGAAGGGCCTTCAGATACGCAGTATTTT.

The DNA for the CDR3 is TGCGCCAGCAGCTTAACAAACTCCGGGGAGCTGTTTTTT. Translating it yields CASSLTNSGELFF. This chain joins TRBV5-1 and TRBJ2-2; D call uncertain. The CDR3 is made up of 13 amino acids. Trimming shortened V by 2 bases and J by 6 bases, and 8 bases separated the two germline ends. Germline CDR1 and CDR2: SGHRS and YFSETQ. Full variable domain (remainder filled in from reference TRBV5-1 and TRBJ2-2): KAGVTQTPRYLIKTRGQQVTLSCSPISGHRSVSWYQQTPGQGLQFLFEYFSETQRNKGNFPGRFSGRQFSNSRSEMNVSTLELGDSALYLCASSLTNSGELFFGEGSRLTVL.

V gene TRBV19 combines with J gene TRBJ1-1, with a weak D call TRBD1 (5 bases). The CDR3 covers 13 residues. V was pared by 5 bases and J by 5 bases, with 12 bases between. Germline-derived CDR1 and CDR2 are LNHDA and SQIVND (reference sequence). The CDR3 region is CASSGQGGTEAFF. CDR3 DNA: TGTGCCAGTAGTGGGCAGGGAGGGACTGAAGCTTTCTTT.

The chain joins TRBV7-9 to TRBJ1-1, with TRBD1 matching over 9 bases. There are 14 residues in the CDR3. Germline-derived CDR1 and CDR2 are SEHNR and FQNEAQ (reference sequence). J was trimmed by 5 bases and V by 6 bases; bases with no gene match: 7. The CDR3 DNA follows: TGTGCCAGCAGTTCCTTTGGACAGGGGACTGAAGCTTTCTTT. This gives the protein CASSSFGQGTEAFF.

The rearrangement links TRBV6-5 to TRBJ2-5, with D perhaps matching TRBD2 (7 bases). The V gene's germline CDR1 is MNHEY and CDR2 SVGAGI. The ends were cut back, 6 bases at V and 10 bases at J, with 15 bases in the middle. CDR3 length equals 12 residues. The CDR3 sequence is CASREGRGGQYF. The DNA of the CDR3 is TGTGCCAGCAGGGAAGGAAGGGGGGGCCAGTACTTC.

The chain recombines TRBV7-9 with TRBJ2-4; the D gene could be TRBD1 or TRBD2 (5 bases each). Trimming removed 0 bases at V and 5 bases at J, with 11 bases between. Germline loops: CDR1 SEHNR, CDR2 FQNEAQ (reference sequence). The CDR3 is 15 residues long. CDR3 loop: CASSLASLGENIQYF. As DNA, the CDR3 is TGTGCCAGCAGCTTAGCCTCGTTGGGGGAAAACATTCAGTACTTC. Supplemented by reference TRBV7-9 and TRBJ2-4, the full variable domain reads DTGVSQNPRHKITKRGQNVTFRCDPISEHNRLYWYRQTLGQGPEFLTYFQNEAQLEKSRLLSDRFSAERPKGSFSTLEIQRTEQGDSAMYLCASSLASLGENIQYFGAGTRLSVL.

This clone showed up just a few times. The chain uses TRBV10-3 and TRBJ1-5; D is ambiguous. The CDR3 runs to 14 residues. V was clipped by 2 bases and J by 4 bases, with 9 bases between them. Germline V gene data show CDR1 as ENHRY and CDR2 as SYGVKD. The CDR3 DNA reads TGTGCCATCAGTGAGCCGACCCTAAATCAGCCCCAGCATTTT. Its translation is CAISEPTLNQPQHF.

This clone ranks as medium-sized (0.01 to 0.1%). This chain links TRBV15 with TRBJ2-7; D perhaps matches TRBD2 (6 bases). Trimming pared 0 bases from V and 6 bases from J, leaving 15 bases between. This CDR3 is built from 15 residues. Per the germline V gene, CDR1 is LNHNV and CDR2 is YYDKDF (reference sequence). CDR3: CATSREGGAGAEQYF. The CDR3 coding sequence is TGTGCCACCAGCAGAGAGGGGGGTGCTGGGGCCGAGCAGTACTTC.